These T cell receptor beta chains were read from a single sample in a study of PD-1 blockade in classical Hodgkin lymphoma. Using immunoSEQ multiplex PCR, the repertoire was profiled, and TCRdb retains in-frame clones only, with some absent. The table includes 90,000 to 130,000 clones, 80% to 90% detected once. The sample was peripheral blood mononuclear cells (PBMCs), taken before the second cycle of nivolumab. The origin of the receptors is a human donor with classical Hodgkin lymphoma. The CDR3 runs from the conserved cysteine through the conserved F or W. The D gene is left open where the match is weak. Expanded clones get a size class; other rows say once, few or many, or leave the size out.

j_gene: TRBJ2-7
v_gene: TRBV27
abundance: NA
d_gene: TRBD1
CDR3nt: TGTGCCAGCAGTCCCCGACAGGGGATGGGGTACTTC
CDR3aa: CASSPRQGMGYF

j_gene: TRBJ2-3
v_gene: TRBV30
abundance: NA
d_gene: TRBD1
CDR3nt: TGTGCCTGGAGTCCCCGGACAGGGGATGTTTCGGATACGCAGTATTTT
CDR3aa: CAWSPRTGDVSDTQYF

j_gene: TRBJ1-5
v_gene: TRBV19
abundance: few
d_gene: NA
CDR3nt: TGTGCCAGTAAGGAGCCAGGGGTTAGCAATCAGCCCCAGCATTTT
CDR3aa: CASKEPGVSNQPQHF

j_gene: TRBJ2-1
v_gene: TRBV19
abundance: NA
d_gene: NA
CDR3nt: TGTGCCAGTAGGGTCGGTGCGGGAGAGCAGTTCTTC
CDR3aa: CASRVGAGEQFF

j_gene: TRBJ2-5
v_gene: TRBV4-3
abundance: once
d_gene: TRBD2
CDR3nt: TGCGCCAGCAGCCCCACCCCACTAGCGGTGGAAGAGACCCAGTACTTC
CDR3aa: CASSPTPLAVEETQYF

j_gene: TRBJ2-7
v_gene: TRBV27
abundance: NA
d_gene: TRBD2
CDR3nt: TGTGCCAGCAGCTTGTTCCCAAGCTGGGAGGGCTCCTACGAGCAGTACTTC
CDR3aa: CASSLFPSWEGSYEQYF

j_gene: TRBJ1-5
v_gene: TRBV27
abundance: NA
d_gene: TRBD1
CDR3nt: TGTGCCAGCAGTGGCATAGACAGGGGCGTTCATTTT
CDR3aa: CASSGIDRGVHF

j_gene: TRBJ1-1
v_gene: TRBV19
abundance: NA
d_gene: NA
CDR3nt: TGTGCCGTGTCCGGACAGCCTAACACTGAAGCTTTCTTT
CDR3aa: CAVSGQPNTEAFF

j_gene: TRBJ2-1
v_gene: TRBV27
abundance: NA
d_gene: TRBD2
CDR3nt: TGTGCCAGCAGTAGCCCGGGACTAGCGGGAAACAATGAGCAGTTCTTC
CDR3aa: CASSSPGLAGNNEQFF

j_gene: TRBJ1-2
v_gene: TRBV2
abundance: NA
d_gene: TRBD1
CDR3nt: TGTGCCAGCAGTGTTCAGGCAGGGGGCGGCTATGGCTACACCTTC
CDR3aa: CASSVQAGGGYGYTF

j_gene: TRBJ2-6
v_gene: TRBV28
abundance: NA
d_gene: NA
CDR3nt: TGTGCCAGCAGTTTACAGACCCACGACATCTACTCTGGGGCCAACGTCCTGACTTTC
CDR3aa: CASSLQTHDIYSGANVLTF

j_gene: TRBJ2-7
v_gene: TRBV10-1
abundance: NA
d_gene: TRBD1
CDR3nt: TGCGCCAGCAGCCTGACAGGGACCTACGAGCAGTACTTC
CDR3aa: CASSLTGTYEQYF

j_gene: TRBJ2-2
v_gene: TRBV19
abundance: once
d_gene: NA
CDR3nt: TGTGCCAGTAGTATAGATCGGGCCGGGGAGCTGTTTTTT
CDR3aa: CASSIDRAGELFF

j_gene: TRBJ2-7
v_gene: TRBV5-1
abundance: NA
d_gene: NA
CDR3nt: TGCGCCAGCAGCTGGGGGTCTCACGTAACCTACGAGCAGTACTTC
CDR3aa: CASSWGSHVTYEQYF